Reported below is one T cell receptor (beta chain). Sequencing was performed with immunoSEQ multiplex PCR; in TCRdb, only in-frame clones are kept and a portion is missing. The sample yields 60,000 or so clones, 80% to 90% seen once. Trimming removed 0 bases from V and 2 bases from J; junction bases left unmatched: 1. There are 16 residues in the CDR3. CDR1 and CDR2 from the germline V gene are SGHRS and YFSETQ. This sample was included in a study of blood T cell repertoires in COVID-19. The receptor was derived from a man of 80 years or more with acute or convalescent COVID-19. Material for sequencing was peripheral blood. The chain couples TRBV5-1 to TRBJ2-4; 11 bases are shared with TRBD2. The CDR3: CASSLGLAGTKNIQYF. The CDR3 nucleotides read TGCGCCAGCAGCTTGGGACTAGCGGGGACCAAAAACATTCAGTACTTC.